Below are 20 T cell receptor beta chains sequenced from a single sample in a study of cytomegalovirus exposure and HLA in healthy donors. Amplification used 60 Vbeta primers and 13 Jbeta primers. The data were produced by immunoSEQ multiplex PCR, yet TCRdb's version contains in-frame clones alone and is incomplete. In the table there are about 96,000 clones, 65% to 85% of which are singletons. The sequencing sample was made of PBMCs. The receptors come from a woman between 65 and 79 years old in good health and CMV-seropositive.

The V gene is TRBV2, the J gene TRBJ2-7; 10 bases agree with TRBD1. CDR1 and CDR2 (germline): SNHLY, FYNNEI. Trimming took 5 bases from V and 1 from J; bases not matched to a gene: 2. The CDR3 is 14 residues long. CDR3 sequence (DNA): TGTGCCAGCAGTCGGGACAGGGGATCCTACGAGCAGTACTTC. Protein sequence: CASSRDRGSYEQYF.

The J gene is TRBJ2-3, the V gene TRBV7-3; 8 bases align to TRBD2. The V gene's germline CDR1 is SGHTA and CDR2 FQGTGA. The length of the CDR3 is 14 residues. V dropped 7 bases and J dropped 2; count of bases not matched to a gene: 5. The CDR3 bases are TGTGCCAGCAAGCGGGAGTCCCACACAGATACGCAGTATTTT. It translates to CASKRESHTDTQYF.

This clone was recorded once. CDR3 amino acids: CASSPLRTGELFF. The CDR3 DNA follows: TGTGCCAGCAGTCCCCTGAGGACCGGGGAGCTGTTTTTT. The rearrangement joins TRBV6-5 to TRBJ2-2; no definite D call. Germline CDR1 MNHEY, CDR2 SVGAGI. This CDR3 is 13 amino acids long. V was trimmed by 5 bases and J by 5 bases, leaving 9 bases between them.

The chain recombines TRBV7-8 with TRBJ2-7; D gene ambiguous. Trimming took 1 base from V and 0 from J, leaving 13 bases between them. Germline assignment: CDR1 SGHVS and CDR2 FQNEAQ. The CDR3 has 16 residues. CDR3 coding DNA: TGTGCCAGCAGCTTAGGAGGCGTACGGAGCTCCTACGAGCAGTACTTC. Amino acids: CASSLGGVRSSYEQYF. The full variable domain, in which reference TRBV7-8 and TRBJ2-7 provide the parts outside the CDR3, is GAGVSQSPRYKVAKRGQDVALRCDPISGHVSLFWYQQALGQGPEFLTYFQNEAQLDKSGLPSDRFFAERPEGSVSTLKIQRTQQEDSAVYLCASSLGGVRSSYEQYFGPGTRLTVT.

Only a few counts were recorded for this clone. The rearrangement links TRBV6-1 to TRBJ2-4; no clear D. CDR1 and CDR2 (germline): MNHNS, SASEGT. Trimming cost V 2 bases and J 1 base, with 3 bases left between them. There are 13 residues in the CDR3. This CDR3 is CASSEQAKNIQYF. The CDR3 DNA is TGTGCCAGCAGTGAACAGGCCAAAAACATTCAGTACTTC.

This clone has just one count. This chain connects TRBV19 to TRBJ1-5; 9 nucleotides agree with TRBD1. The CDR3 runs to 18 residues. The V gene's germline CDR1 is LNHDA and CDR2 SQIVND (reference sequence). J gave up 4 bases and V 3 bases, and 13 bases lay outside the gene matches. The DNA of the CDR3 is TGTGCCAGTAGTATTGACATCCCCGGGACAGGGCTAAATCAGCCCCAGCATTTT. This sequence encodes CASSIDIPGTGLNQPQHF.

The chain is built from TRBV7-9 and TRBJ2-3; D is possibly TRBD1 (6 bases). Germline CDR1 and CDR2: SEHNR and FQNEAQ (reference sequence). The ends were cut back, 6 bases at V and 2 bases at J, with 18 bases in the middle. CDR3 length: 16 residues. CDR3 sequence reads: CASSPRATGNTDTQYF. The CDR3 DNA reads TGTGCCAGCAGTCCCCGCGCGACAGGAAACACAGATACGCAGTATTTT.

This chain connects TRBV18 to TRBJ1-1, with D possibly TRBD1 on 5 matching bases. This CDR3 contains 15 residues. Germline loops: CDR1 KGHSH, CDR2 LQKENI. Trimming left V 4 bases short and J 5 bases short, with 17 bases between. CDR3 nucleotides: TGTGCCAGCTCACGAGGAAGCTTTTCAGGGACTGAAGCTTTCTTT. It specifies CASSRGSFSGTEAFF. Full variable domain (outside the CDR3, taken from reference TRBV18 and TRBJ1-1): NAGVMQNPRHLVRRRGQEARLRCSPMKGHSHVYWYRQLPEEGLKFMVYLQKENIIDESGMPKERFSAEFPKEGPSILRIQQVVRGDSAAYFCASSRGSFSGTEAFFGQGTRLTVV.

The rearrangement links TRBV29-1 to TRBJ2-5; 10 nucleotides line up with TRBD1. The J call may be wrong; the DNA end is better matched by TRBJ2-7. The CDR3 is 14 residues long. Germline V gene data show CDR1 as SQVTM and CDR2 as ANQGSEA. The CDR3 region has the DNA TGCAGCGTTCGAAGGACAGGGGGCTCCTACGAGCAGTACTTC. Translation gives CSVRRTGGSYEQYF.

The chain links TRBV4-2 to TRBJ2-7; TRBD2 is a possible D gene (5 bases). Trimming pared 5 bases from V and 0 bases from J, leaving 14 bases between. The CDR3 contains 15 residues. Germline assignment: CDR1 LGHNA and CDR2 YNFKEQ. The CDR3 nucleotides read TGTGCCAGCAGCTTACGGGGTGAGATCTCCTACGAGCAGTACTTC. Translated: CASSLRGEISYEQYF.

This sequence joins TRBV6-5 and TRBJ2-7; D perhaps matches TRBD2 (6 bases). The CDR3 spans 15 residues. CDR1 and CDR2 from the germline V gene are MNHEY and SVGAGI. Between the trimmed V and J ends, which lost 0 bases and 0 bases, there was a span of 9 bases. CDR3 DNA: TGTGCCAGCAGTTACTCGATGGGGGGCTCCTACGAGCAGTACTTC. It translates to CASSYSMGGSYEQYF.

CDR3 residues: CASRGPTEAFF. CDR3 nucleotides: TGTGCCAGCAGGGGGCCAACTGAAGCTTTCTTT. The chain has TRBV2 and TRBJ1-1; weak D call: TRBD1 (5 bases). CDR1 is SNHLY and CDR2 is FYNNEI in the germline V gene. There are 11 residues in the CDR3. Trimming cost V 6 bases and J 5 bases, with 7 bases left between them.

The chain links TRBV19 to TRBJ2-5; 8 positions match TRBD1. The germline CDR1 and CDR2 sequences are LNHDA and SQIVND (reference sequence). Trimming took 3 bases from V and 4 from J; bases not matched to a gene: 10. This CDR3 is built from 16 residues. In DNA, the CDR3 is TGTGCCAGTAGTATCGGCCGGACAGGGTGGGGAGAGACCCAGTACTTC. This gives the protein CASSIGRTGWGETQYF.

The V and J genes are TRBV10-3 and TRBJ2-7, with TRBD1 as a possible D gene (5 bases). The length of the CDR3 is 13 residues. Germline V gene sequence: CDR1 ENHRY, CDR2 SYGVKD. V was pared by 8 bases and J by 3 bases, with 14 bases between. This chain's CDR3 is CAIGRQGSYEQYF. The CDR3 coding sequence is TGTGCCATCGGGCGGCAGGGTAGCTACGAGCAGTACTTC.

The V and J genes are TRBV9 and TRBJ1-6, with 11 bases fitting TRBD1. Losses at the gene ends were 3 bases for V and 7 bases for J; bases not matched to a gene: 3. This CDR3 contains 15 residues. Germline values: CDR1 SGDLS, CDR2 YYNGEE. CDR3 amino acids: CASSARDRGNSPLHF. The CDR3 coding sequence is TGTGCCAGCAGCGCGCGGGACAGGGGGAATTCACCCCTCCACTTT.

In its sample, this clone was seen once. The genes are TRBV30 and TRBJ2-4, with D tentatively TRBD1 (5 bases). V dropped 6 bases and J dropped 6 bases, with 21 bases sitting between them. The CDR3 contains 15 residues. Germline-derived CDR1 and CDR2 are GTSNPN and SVGIG (reference sequence). The CDR3 bases are TGTGCCTGTTCCCCTGAGGCGGCAGGGCGAAACATTCAGTACTTC. It is translated as CACSPEAAGRNIQYF. Together with reference TRBV30 and TRBJ2-4, the CDR3 gives the full variable domain: SQTIHQWPATLVQPVGSPLSLECTVEGTSNPNLYWYRQAAGRGLQLLFYSVGIGQISSEVPQNLSASRPQDRQFILSSKKLLLSDSGFYLCACSPEAAGRNIQYFGAGTRLSVL.

This sequence joins TRBV5-1 and TRBJ1-5, with 8 bases identical to TRBD1. The V gene's germline CDR1 is SGHRS and CDR2 YFSETQ. Trimming cost V 3 bases and J 1 base; bases outside gene matches: 3. This CDR3 contains 15 residues. The CDR3 DNA is TGCGCCAGCAGCTGGACAGGGAAGAGCAATCAGCCCCAGCATTTT. Its translation: CASSWTGKSNQPQHF.

The gene calls are TRBV2 and TRBJ2-7; 8 positions match TRBD1. Unmatched junction bases numbered 8, after V lost 6 bases and J lost 4 bases. In germline, CDR1 is SNHLY, CDR2 FYNNEI. This CDR3 contains 14 residues. This CDR3 is CASRIMGQAYEQYF. The DNA for the CDR3 is TGTGCCAGCAGAATTATGGGACAGGCGTACGAGCAGTACTTC.

The gene calls are TRBV2 and TRBJ1-4; D is possibly TRBD1 (6 bases). The CDR3 covers 12 residues. Trimming took 10 bases from V and 7 from J, leaving 13 bases between them. Germline CDR1 SNHLY, CDR2 FYNNEI. The CDR3, as DNA: TGTGCCATTACAGGGAGGGGTGAAAAACTGTTTTTT. It is translated as CAITGRGEKLFF.

The chain links TRBV12-5 to TRBJ1-5, with unresolved D. The germline V and J ends were trimmed by 0 bases and 7 bases, with 7 bases remaining between them. In germline, CDR1 is LGHNT, CDR2 FRNRAP. This CDR3 has 13 residues. The CDR3 region has the DNA TGTGCTAGTGGTTTGGTACTCGGGCAGCCCCAGCATTTT. This translates into CASGLVLGQPQHF. The full variable domain, in which reference TRBV12-5 and TRBJ1-5 provide the parts outside the CDR3, is DARVTQTPRHKVTEMGQEVTMRCQPILGHNTVFWYRQTMMQGLELLAYFRNRAPLDDSGMPKDRFSAEMPDATLATLKIQPSEPRDSAVYFCASGLVLGQPQHFGDGTRLSIL.